The following is a TCR beta chain sequence with its context. TCRdb's table, derived via immunoSEQ multiplex PCR, lists solely in-frame clones and lacks some. The table shows 45,000 to 55,000 clones, with under 95% occurring only once. This sample is part of a study of T cell changes during pregnancy in multiple sclerosis. After removal of 7 bases from V and 4 bases from J, the junction contained 4 bases not matched to a gene. CDR1 SGDLS and CDR2 YYNGEE come from the germline V gene. The CDR3 has 14 amino acids. This TCR was sampled from a female donor with multiple sclerosis, enrolled in a pregnancy study. The sequencing here drew on CD8+ T cells from peripheral blood mononuclear cells, taken before pregnancy. This sequence joins TRBV9 and TRBJ1-5; TRBD1 matches at 11 bases. The DNA for the CDR3 is TGTGCCAGCGGACAGGGGGCCGTGAATCAGCCCCAGCATTTT. Translating it yields CASGQGAVNQPQHF.